The next 14 T cell receptor beta chains were all read from a single sample in a study of T cell repertoires in cytomegalovirus infection. The antigens for these receptors are not known. TCRdb re-called the reads through MiXCR, storing one row per CDR3 protein. The sample lists hundreds of thousands of distinct CDR3 sequences, about 33% occurring once. The sequencing used cultured PBMCs, collected from culture after CMV antigen stimulation. The receptors originated from a human donor in good health (CMV status not recorded). Some clones in this sample may be carry-over from other donors' samples.

The chain has TRBV7-9 and TRBJ2-3, with 7 positions matching TRBD1. V was pared by 3 bases and J by 0 bases, with 3 bases of the junction left unmatched. This CDR3 spans 15 amino acids. The V gene's germline CDR1 is SEHNR and CDR2 FQNEAQ (reference sequence). The chain's CDR3 is CASSFQGDSTDTQYF. The CDR3 nucleotides are TGTGCCAGCAGCTTTCAGGGGGATAGCACAGATACGCAGTATTTT.

This clonotype was found a few times. This rearrangement joins TRBV25-1 to TRBJ1-1, with D possibly TRBD1 on 5 matching bases. This CDR3 comprises 12 residues. The V end was cut by 4 bases, the J end by 6 bases, with 9 bases between. CDR1 is MGHDK, CDR2 SYGVNS, per germline. The CDR3 DNA is TGTGCCAGCAGTGGGGACGGGGCTGAAGCTTTCTTT. Residues: CASSGDGAEAFF.

The chain combines TRBV6-2 or TRBV6-3 with TRBJ1-2, with D perhaps TRBD1 (6 bases). Looked up from germline, CDR1 is MNHEY and CDR2 is SVGEGT. This CDR3 region has 13 residues. Between the trimmed V and J ends, which lost 5 bases and 4 bases, there was a span of 11 bases. CDR3 nucleotide sequence: TGTGCCAGCAGTCGACAGGCCCTCTATGGCTACACCTTC. Protein product: CASSRQALYGYTF.

This clonotype showed up many times. The J gene is TRBJ1-5, the V gene TRBV7-2, with 11 bases aligning to TRBD1. The CDR3 totals 17 residues. Germline-derived CDR1 and CDR2 are SGHTA and FQGNSA. Losses at the gene ends were 6 bases for V and 4 bases for J; bases not matched to a gene: 11. The CDR3 DNA reads as TGTGCCAGCAGTCCCAGGACAGGGGGCGCGAGGAATCAGCCCCAGCATTTT. It translates to CASSPRTGGARNQPQHF.

The chain carries TRBV6-5 and TRBJ1-2; 8 bases line up with TRBD1. The J segment lost 5 bases and the V segment lost 0 bases, leaving 5 bases of the junction unmatched. CDR1 is MNHEY, CDR2 SVGAGI, per germline. The CDR3 has 15 amino acids. DNA of the CDR3: TGTGCCAGCAGTTACTCGTTAACAGGGGGATATGGCTACACCTTC. Protein product: CASSYSLTGGYGYTF.

The rearrangement links TRBV27 to TRBJ2-3, with TRBD1 matching 7 bases. Trimming cost V 4 bases and J 2 bases; bases outside gene matches: 6. The CDR3 spans 15 residues. The germline gives CDR1 MNHEY, CDR2 SMNVEV (reference sequence). As DNA, the CDR3 is TGTGCCAGCAGTTCGACAGGGTTCCCCACAGATACGCAGTATTTT. It specifies CASSSTGFPTDTQYF.

The genes are TRBV7-9 and TRBJ1-1; no clear D gene. The CDR3 runs to 11 residues. Per germline, CDR1 SEHNR and CDR2 FQNEAQ (reference sequence). Trimming took off 5 bases at V and 5 bases at J, with 6 bases between the two ends. The CDR3 DNA is TGTGCCAGCAGCATGCAAACTGAAGCTTTCTTT. Translation gives CASSMQTEAFF.

With regard to this clonotype: Given a much more abundant clone one base away, this may be a read error. V and J are TRBV7-9 and TRBJ1-5, with no clear D. This CDR3 region has 15 residues. The germline CDR1 and CDR2 sequences are SEHNR and FQNEAQ (reference sequence). CDR3 amino acids: CASSLEGYSNHPQHF. The CDR3 region has the DNA TGTGCCAGCAGCTTAGAGGGATATAGCAATCATCCCCAGCATTTT.

The rearrangement joins TRBV4-3 to TRBJ2-2, with D unclear. The CDR3 length is 15 residues. Germline CDR1 LGHNA, CDR2 YSLEER. Trimming pared 0 bases from V and 6 bases from J, leaving 11 bases between. CDR3 nucleotide sequence: TGCGCCAGCAGCCAAGATCCTAGTCTGCCCGGGGAGCTGTTTTTT. This gives the protein CASSQDPSLPGELFF.

This clonotype was counted many times. The J gene is TRBJ1-1, the V gene TRBV7-6, with D uncertain. The CDR3 covers 13 residues. Deletions cut 3 bases from V and 1 base from J, with 6 bases between. Germline assignment: CDR1 SGHVS and CDR2 FNYEAQ. The CDR3: CASSFGPNTEAFF. The DNA for the CDR3 is TGTGCCAGCAGCTTTGGGCCGAACACTGAAGCTTTCTTT.

CDR3 protein: CASSLHSGGSNQPQHF. The CDR3 DNA sequence: TGTGCCAGCAGCTTACACTCCGGGGGTAGCAATCAGCCCCAGCATTTT. The chain links TRBV7-2 to TRBJ1-5, with D perhaps matching TRBD1 (5 bases). The CDR3 consists of 16 residues. Germline V lookup: CDR1 SGHTA, CDR2 FQGNSA. Trimming removed 2 bases at V and 0 bases at J, with 11 bases between. Looking up the rest from reference TRBV7-2 and TRBJ1-5 gives the full variable domain: GAGVSQSPSNKVTEKGKDVELRCDPISGHTALYWYRQSLGQGLEFLIYFQGNSAPDKSGLPSDRFSAERTGGSVSTLTIQRTQQEDSAVYLCASSLHSGGSNQPQHFGDGTRLSIL.

This chain links TRBV28 with TRBJ1-5; D unclear. Per the germline V gene, CDR1 is MDHEN and CDR2 is SYDVKM. There are 12 residues in the CDR3. Trimming removed 10 bases at V and 6 bases at J, with 13 bases between. The CDR3 sequence is CATLGDFQPQHF. CDR3 bases: TGTGCCACCCTGGGTGATTTTCAGCCCCAGCATTTT.

The chain links TRBV28 to TRBJ1-4; 12 nucleotides align to TRBD1. The CDR3 totals 15 residues. The J segment lost 6 bases and the V segment lost 5 bases, leaving 4 bases of the junction unmatched. Germline V CDR1 and CDR2: MDHEN, SYDVKM. The CDR3 nucleotides read TGTGCCAGCAGTCCCCGGGACAGGGGGCATGAAAAACTGTTTTTT. Translation: CASSPRDRGHEKLFF.

CDR3 nucleotides: TGTGCCAGCAGCTTAGGGGCCGTGGGACTAGCGGGAGCTGAGCAGTTCTTC. Translated, it gives CASSLGAVGLAGAEQFF. The gene calls are TRBV7-7 and TRBJ2-1; 14 positions match TRBD2. V lost 1 base, J lost 9 bases, and 8 bases stayed unmatched. Germline values: CDR1 SSHAT, CDR2 FNYEAQ (reference sequence). The CDR3 is 17 amino acids.